The TCR beta chain under discussion was sequenced for a study of vaccination and CD4 T cells after COVID-19. Study-wide background: Timing of post-vaccine sample collection was a median 72 days after dose two, with a range of 14 to 241. The cells were exposed to overlapping spike peptides originating from SARS-CoV-2, HCoV-NL63, HCoV-OC43 and HCoV-229E for stimulation.

Scientists ran DNA taken from cultured CD4+ T cells through the Oncomine TCR Beta short-read assay for sequencing. Investigators isolated genomic DNA from cultured CD4+ T cells. TCRdb re-derived calls from the PCR reads in MiXCR, one entry per CDR3 protein. The repertoire holds under 20,000 distinct CDR3 sequences, with about 38% as singletons. This clonotype has only a few counts. As yet, its antigen is unknown. This CDR3 spans 15 amino acids. The V segment lost 5 bases and the J segment 11 bases; nucleotides outside the gene matches: 12. Germline V gene sequence: CDR1 LNHDA, CDR2 SQIVND (reference sequence). The treatment here: roughly 10-day PBMC culture with coronavirus spike peptide pools or control peptides (ViraFEST assay).

Material for sequencing was cultured CD4+ T cells from blood. The chain combines TRBV19 with TRBJ1-6; 7 bases are shared with TRBD1. This clonotype was sampled from a human donor with COVID-19. In DNA form, the CDR3 reads TGTGCCAGTAGTCTCACCCCGACAGGGCGGACACCCCTCCACTTT. Its protein product is CASSLTPTGRTPLHF.